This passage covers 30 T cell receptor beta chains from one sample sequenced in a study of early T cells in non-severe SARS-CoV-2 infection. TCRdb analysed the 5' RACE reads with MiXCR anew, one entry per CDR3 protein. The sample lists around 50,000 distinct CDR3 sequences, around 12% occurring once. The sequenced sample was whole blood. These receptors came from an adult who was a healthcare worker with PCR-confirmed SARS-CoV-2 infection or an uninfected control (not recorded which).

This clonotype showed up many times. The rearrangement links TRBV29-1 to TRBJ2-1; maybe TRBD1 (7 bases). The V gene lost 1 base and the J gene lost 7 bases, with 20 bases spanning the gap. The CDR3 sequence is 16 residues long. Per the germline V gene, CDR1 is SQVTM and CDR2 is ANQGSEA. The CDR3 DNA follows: TGCAGCGTTGAAGGGGTTTTGGAGGGGGCACAGAATGAGCAGTTCTTC. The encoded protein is CSVEGVLEGAQNEQFF.

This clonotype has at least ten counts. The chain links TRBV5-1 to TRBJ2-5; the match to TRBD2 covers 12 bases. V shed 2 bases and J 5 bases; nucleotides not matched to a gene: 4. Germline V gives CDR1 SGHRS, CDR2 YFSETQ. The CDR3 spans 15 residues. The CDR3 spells CASSFLAGGLETQYF. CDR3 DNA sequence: TGCGCCAGCAGCTTTCTAGCGGGAGGGCTGGAGACCCAGTACTTC.

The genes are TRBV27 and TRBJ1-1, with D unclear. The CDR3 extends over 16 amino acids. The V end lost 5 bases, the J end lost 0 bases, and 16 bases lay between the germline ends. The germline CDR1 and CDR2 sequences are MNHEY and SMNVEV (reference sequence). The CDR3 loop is CASSPTAQIMNTEAFF. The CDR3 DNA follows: TGTGCCAGCAGTCCGACCGCCCAGATCATGAACACTGAAGCTTTCTTT.

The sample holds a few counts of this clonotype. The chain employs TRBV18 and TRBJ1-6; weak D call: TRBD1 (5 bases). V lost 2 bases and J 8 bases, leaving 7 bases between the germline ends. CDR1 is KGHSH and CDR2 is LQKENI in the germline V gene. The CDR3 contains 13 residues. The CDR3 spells CASSPGGDSPLHF. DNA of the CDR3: TGTGCCAGCTCACCAGGGGGTGATTCACCCCTCCACTTT.

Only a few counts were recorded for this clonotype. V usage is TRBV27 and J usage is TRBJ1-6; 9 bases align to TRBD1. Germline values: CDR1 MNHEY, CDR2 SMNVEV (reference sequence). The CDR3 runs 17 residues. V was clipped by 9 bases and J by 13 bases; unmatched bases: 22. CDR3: CASAPLQGAHILTPLHF. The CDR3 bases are TGTGCCAGTGCGCCGTTACAGGGGGCTCATATTCTTACCCCCCTCCACTTT.

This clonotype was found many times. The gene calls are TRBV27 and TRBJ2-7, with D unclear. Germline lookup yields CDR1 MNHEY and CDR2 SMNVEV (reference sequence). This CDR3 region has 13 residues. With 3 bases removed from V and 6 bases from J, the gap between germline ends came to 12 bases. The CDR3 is CASSFHPRGEQYF. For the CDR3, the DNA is TGTGCCAGCAGTTTCCACCCCCGAGGCGAGCAGTACTTC.

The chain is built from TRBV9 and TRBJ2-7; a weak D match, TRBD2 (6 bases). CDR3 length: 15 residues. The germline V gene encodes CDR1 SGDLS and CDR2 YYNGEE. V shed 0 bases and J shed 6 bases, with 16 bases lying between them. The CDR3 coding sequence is TGTGCCAGCAGCGTAGATTCCTGGGACTCCGGCGAGCAGTACTTC. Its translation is CASSVDSWDSGEQYF.

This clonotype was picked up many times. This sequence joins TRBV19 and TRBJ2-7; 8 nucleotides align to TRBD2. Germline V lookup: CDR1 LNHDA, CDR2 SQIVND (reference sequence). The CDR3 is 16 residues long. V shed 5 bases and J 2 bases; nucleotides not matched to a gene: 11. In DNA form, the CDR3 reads TGTGCCAGTAGTCCGCAGAGCGGGGGCTTGACCTACGAGCAGTACTTC. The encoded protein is CASSPQSGGLTYEQYF.

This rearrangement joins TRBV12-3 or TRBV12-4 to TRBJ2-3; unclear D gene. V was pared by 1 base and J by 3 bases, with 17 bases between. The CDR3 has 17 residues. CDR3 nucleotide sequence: TGTGCCAGCAGTTTAGAGCCGTTAGGACCGACTACAGATACGCAGTATTTT. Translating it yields CASSLEPLGPTTDTQYF.

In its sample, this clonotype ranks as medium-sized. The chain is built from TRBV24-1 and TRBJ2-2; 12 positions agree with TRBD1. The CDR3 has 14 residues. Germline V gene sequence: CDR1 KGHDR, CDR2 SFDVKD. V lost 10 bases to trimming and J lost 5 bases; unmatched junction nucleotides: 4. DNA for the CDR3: TGTGCCACGAGGGGACAGGGGGCGACCGGGGAGCTGTTTTTT. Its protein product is CATRGQGATGELFF.

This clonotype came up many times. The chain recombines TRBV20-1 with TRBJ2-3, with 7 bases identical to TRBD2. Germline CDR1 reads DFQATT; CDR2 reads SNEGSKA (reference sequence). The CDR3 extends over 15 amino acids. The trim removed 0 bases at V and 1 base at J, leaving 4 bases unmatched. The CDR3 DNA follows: TGCAGTGCTAGAGATTTCAGCGGGGGCACAGATACGCAGTATTTT. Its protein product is CSARDFSGGTDTQYF.

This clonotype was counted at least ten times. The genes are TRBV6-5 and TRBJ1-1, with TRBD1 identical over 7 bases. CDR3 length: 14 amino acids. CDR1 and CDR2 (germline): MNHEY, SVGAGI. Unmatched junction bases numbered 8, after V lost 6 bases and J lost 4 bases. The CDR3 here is CASSLQGQVTEAFF. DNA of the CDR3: TGTGCCAGCAGCCTACAGGGGCAGGTCACTGAAGCTTTCTTT.

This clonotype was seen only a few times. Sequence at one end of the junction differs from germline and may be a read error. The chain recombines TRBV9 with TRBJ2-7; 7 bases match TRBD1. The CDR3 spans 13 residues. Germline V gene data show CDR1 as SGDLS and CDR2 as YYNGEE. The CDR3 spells CASSVDGTGTEDF. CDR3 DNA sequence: TGTGCCAGCAGCGTAGACGGGACCGGGACAGAGGACTTC.

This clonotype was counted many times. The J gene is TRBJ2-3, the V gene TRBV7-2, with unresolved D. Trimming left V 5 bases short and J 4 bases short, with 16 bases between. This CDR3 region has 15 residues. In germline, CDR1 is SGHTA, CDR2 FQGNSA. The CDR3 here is CASSPPLGRADTQYF. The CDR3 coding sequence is TGTGCCAGCAGCCCCCCTCTAGGGCGAGCAGATACGCAGTATTTT.

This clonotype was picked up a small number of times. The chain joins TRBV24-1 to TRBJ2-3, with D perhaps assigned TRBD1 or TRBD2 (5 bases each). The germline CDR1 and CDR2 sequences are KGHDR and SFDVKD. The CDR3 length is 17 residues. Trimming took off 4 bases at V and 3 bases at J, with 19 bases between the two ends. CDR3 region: CATSDSGPGARTDTQYF. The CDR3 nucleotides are TGTGCCACCAGTGACTCAGGACCCGGGGCAAGGACAGATACGCAGTATTTT.

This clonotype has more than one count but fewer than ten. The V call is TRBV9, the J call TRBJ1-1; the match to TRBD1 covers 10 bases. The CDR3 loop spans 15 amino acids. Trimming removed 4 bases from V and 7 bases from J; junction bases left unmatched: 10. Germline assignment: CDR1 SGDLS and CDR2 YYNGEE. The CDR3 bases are TGTGCCAGCAGCCCCTATGGACAGGGGGGGAATGAAGCTTTCTTT. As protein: CASSPYGQGGNEAFF. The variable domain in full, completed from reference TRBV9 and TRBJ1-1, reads DSGVTQTPKHLITATGQRVTLRCSPRSGDLSVYWYQQSLDQGLQFLIQYYNGEERAKGNILERFSAQQFPDLHSELNLSSLELGDSALYFCASSPYGQGGNEAFFGQGTRLTVV.

DNA of the CDR3: TGCGCCAGCAGCCCCCAGAGTAGCGGGGTATATACCGGGGAGCTGTTTTTT. It is translated as CASSPQSSGVYTGELFF. The V and J genes are TRBV5-1 and TRBJ2-2, with 8 bases identical to TRBD2. J lost 5 bases, V lost 4 bases, and 13 bases had no gene match. The CDR3 totals 17 residues. CDR1 SGHRS and CDR2 YFSETQ come from the germline V gene.

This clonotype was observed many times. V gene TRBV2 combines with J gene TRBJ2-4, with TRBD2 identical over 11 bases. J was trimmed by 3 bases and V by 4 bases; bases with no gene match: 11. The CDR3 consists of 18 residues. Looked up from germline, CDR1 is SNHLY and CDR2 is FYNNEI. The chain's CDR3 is CASSGRGGTSGNKNIQYF. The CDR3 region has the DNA TGTGCCAGCAGTGGGCGCGGGGGGACTAGCGGAAACAAAAACATTCAGTACTTC.

The CDR3 bases are TGTGCCAGCTCGGAGAGGGTGTTCCAAGAGACCCAGTACTTC. This encodes CASSERVFQETQYF. The V and J genes are TRBV10-3 and TRBJ2-5; a weak D match, TRBD2 (5 bases). Per the germline V gene, CDR1 is ENHRY and CDR2 is SYGVKD. The CDR3 loop spans 14 amino acids. Trimming cost V 10 bases and J 1 base, with 16 bases left between them.

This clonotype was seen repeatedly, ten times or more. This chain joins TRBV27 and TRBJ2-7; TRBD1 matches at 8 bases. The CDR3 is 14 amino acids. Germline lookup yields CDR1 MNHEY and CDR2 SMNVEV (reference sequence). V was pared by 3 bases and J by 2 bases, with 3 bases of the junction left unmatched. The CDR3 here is CASSFGTGPYEQYF. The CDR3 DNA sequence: TGTGCCAGCAGTTTTGGGACAGGTCCCTACGAGCAGTACTTC.

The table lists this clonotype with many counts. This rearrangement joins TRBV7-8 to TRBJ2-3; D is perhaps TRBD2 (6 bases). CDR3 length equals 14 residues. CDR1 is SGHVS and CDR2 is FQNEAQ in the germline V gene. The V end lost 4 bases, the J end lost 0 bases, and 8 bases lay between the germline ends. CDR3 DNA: TGTGCCAGCAGCTCCAGCGGGAGCACAGATACGCAGTATTTT. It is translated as CASSSSGSTDTQYF.

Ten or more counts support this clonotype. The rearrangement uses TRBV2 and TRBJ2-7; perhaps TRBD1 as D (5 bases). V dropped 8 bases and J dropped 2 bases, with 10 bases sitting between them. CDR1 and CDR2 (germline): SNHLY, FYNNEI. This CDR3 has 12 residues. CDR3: CASGRQTYEQYF. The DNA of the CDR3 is TGTGCCAGCGGTAGACAGACCTACGAGCAGTACTTC.

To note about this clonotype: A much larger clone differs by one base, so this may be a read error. CDR3 sequence: CVSKREVQYNEQFF. The CDR3 DNA follows: TGTGTCAGCAAAAGGGAGGTTCAGTACAATGAGCAGTTCTTC. The chain joins TRBV6-4 to TRBJ2-1; D is perhaps TRBD2 (6 bases). There are 14 residues in the CDR3. Germline V gives CDR1 MRHNA, CDR2 SNTAGT.

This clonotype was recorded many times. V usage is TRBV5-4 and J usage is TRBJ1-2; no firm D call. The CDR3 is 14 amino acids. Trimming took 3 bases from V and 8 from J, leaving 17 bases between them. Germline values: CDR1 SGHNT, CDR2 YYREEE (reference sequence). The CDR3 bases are TGTGCCAGCAGCTCCCTTGACTTTATCCGAGGCTACACCTTC. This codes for CASSSLDFIRGYTF.

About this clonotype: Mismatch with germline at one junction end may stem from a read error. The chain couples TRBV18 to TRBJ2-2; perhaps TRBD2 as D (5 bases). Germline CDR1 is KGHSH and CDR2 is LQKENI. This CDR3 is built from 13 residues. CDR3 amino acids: CASSSAQSGEQFF. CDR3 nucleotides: TGTGCCAGCTCATCGGCTCAGTCCGGGGAGCAGTTTTTT.

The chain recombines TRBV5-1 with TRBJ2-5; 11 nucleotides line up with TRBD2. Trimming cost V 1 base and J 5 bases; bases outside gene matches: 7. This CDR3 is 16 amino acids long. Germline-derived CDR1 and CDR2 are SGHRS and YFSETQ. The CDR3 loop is CASSLSRASGRETQYF. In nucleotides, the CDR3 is TGCGCCAGCAGCTTGTCACGGGCTAGCGGGAGGGAGACCCAGTACTTC.

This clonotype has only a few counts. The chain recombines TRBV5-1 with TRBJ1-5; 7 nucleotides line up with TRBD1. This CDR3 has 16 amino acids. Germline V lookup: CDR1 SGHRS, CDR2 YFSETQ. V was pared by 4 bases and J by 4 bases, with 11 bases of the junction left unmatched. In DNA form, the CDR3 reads TGCGCCAGCAGCCTTCACGAAGACAGGGAGAATCAGCCCCAGCATTTT. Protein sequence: CASSLHEDRENQPQHF.

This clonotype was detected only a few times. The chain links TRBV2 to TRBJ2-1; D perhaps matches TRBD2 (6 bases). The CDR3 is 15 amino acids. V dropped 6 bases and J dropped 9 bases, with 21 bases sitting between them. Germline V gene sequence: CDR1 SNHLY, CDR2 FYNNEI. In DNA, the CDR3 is TGTGCCAGCAGCCCCTTCCGAGGGCGGGAAGTTGAGCAGTTCTTC. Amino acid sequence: CASSPFRGREVEQFF.

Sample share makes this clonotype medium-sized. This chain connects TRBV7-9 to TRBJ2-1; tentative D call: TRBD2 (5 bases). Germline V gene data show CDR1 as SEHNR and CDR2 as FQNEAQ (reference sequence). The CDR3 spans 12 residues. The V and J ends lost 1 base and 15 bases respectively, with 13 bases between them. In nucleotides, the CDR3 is TGTGCCAGCAGCTTAGAGCCCGGAGGTCGGTTCTTC. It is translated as CASSLEPGGRFF.

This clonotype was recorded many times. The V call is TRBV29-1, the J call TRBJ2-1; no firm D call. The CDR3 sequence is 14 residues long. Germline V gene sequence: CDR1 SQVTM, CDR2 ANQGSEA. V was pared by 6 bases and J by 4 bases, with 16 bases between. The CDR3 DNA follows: TGCAGCGTCCCTGGACGGCGCTTGTACAATGAGCAGTTCTTC. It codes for CSVPGRRLYNEQFF.